This T cell receptor beta chain was sequenced for a study of beta chain features in type 1 diabetes. Study outcomes and limitations: Whatever favoring of shorter templates PCR might show would apply equally to patients and controls. Across all four CD4+ subsets, people with type 1 diabetes showed modestly shorter TCRB CDR3s.

It was via CD45RO/CCR7/CD25/CD127/CD95/CD27 that CD4+ naive, central memory, regulatory and stem cell-like memory cells were sorted. Every isolated RNA sample was fully reverse transcribed, so sequencing captured expressed TCRB transcripts. Libraries were prepared by immunoSEQ multiplex PCR; TCRdb keeps only in-frame clonotypes and omits some of them. The sample contains around 710,000 clones, around 12% of which appear only once. There are a few counts of this clone. Its antigen is undetermined. The receptor was derived from a man aged 25-45 years with type 1 diabetes. Sample: naive CD4+ T cells from blood.

The DNA of the CDR3 is TGCAGCGTTGAAGGACACCAGAACGATGAGCAGTTCTTC. Amino acid sequence: CSVEGHQNDEQFF. The chain is built from TRBV29-1 and TRBJ2-1; D remains unclear. V dropped 1 base and J dropped 8 bases, with 12 bases sitting between them. This CDR3 has 13 residues. From germline, CDR1 is SQVTM and CDR2 ANQGSEA.